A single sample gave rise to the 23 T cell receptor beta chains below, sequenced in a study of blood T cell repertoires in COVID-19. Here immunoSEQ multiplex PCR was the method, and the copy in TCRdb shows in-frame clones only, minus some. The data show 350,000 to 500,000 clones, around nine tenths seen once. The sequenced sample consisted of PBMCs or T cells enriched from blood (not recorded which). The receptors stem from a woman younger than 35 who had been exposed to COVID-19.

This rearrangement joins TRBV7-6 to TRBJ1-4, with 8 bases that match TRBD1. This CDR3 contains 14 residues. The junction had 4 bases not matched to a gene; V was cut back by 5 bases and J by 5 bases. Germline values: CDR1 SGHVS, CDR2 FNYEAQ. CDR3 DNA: TGTGCCAGCAGCCACAGGGGGGTAAATGAAAAACTGTTTTTT. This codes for CASSHRGVNEKLFF.

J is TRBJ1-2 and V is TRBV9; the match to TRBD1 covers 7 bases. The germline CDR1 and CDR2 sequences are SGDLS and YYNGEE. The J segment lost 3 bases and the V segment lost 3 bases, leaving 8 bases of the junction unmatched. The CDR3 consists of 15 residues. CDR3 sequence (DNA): TGTGCCAGCAGCGGCGGAGGGGGCGCTTACTATGGCTACACCTTC. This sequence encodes CASSGGGGAYYGYTF. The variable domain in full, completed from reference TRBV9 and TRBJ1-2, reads DSGVTQTPKHLITATGQRVTLRCSPRSGDLSVYWYQQSLDQGLQFLIQYYNGEERAKGNILERFSAQQFPDLHSELNLSSLELGDSALYFCASSGGGGAYYGYTFGSGTRLTVV.

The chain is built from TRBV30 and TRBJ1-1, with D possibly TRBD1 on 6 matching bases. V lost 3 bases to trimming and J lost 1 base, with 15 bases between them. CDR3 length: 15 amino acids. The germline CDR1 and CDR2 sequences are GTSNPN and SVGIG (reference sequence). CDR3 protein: CAWRGGRRGNTEAFF. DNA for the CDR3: TGTGCCTGGAGGGGGGGGCGCCGAGGGAACACTGAAGCTTTCTTT.

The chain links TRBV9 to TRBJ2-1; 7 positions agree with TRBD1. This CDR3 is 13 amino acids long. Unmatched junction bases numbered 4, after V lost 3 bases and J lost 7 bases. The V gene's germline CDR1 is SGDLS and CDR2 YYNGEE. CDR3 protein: CASSGQGGNEQFF. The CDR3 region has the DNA TGTGCCAGCAGCGGACAGGGCGGGAATGAGCAGTTCTTC.

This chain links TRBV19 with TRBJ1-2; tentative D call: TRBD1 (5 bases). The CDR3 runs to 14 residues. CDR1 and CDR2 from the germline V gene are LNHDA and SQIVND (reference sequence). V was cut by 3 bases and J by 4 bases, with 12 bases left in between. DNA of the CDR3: TGTGCCAGTAGTATCTCAGGGCCTATCTATGGCTACACCTTC. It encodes CASSISGPIYGYTF.

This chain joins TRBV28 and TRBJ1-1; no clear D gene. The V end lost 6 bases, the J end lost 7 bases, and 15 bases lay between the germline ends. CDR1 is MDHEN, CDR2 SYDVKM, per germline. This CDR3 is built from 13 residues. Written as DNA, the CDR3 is TGTGCCAGCAGAAACCGGGGAGCCAATGAAGCTTTCTTT. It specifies CASRNRGANEAFF.

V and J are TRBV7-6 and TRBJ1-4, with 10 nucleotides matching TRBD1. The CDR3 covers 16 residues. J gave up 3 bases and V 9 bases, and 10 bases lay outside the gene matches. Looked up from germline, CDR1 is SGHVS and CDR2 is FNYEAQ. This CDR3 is CARSDDRGPANEKLFF. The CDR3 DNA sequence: TGTGCCAGGTCGGATGACAGGGGGCCTGCTAATGAAAAACTGTTTTTT.

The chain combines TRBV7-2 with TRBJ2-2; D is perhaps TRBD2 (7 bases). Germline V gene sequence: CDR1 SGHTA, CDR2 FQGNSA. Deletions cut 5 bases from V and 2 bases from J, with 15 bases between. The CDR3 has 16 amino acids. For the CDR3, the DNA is TGTGCCAGCAGCCCGACAGGAGCGGGAAACACCGGGGAGCTGTTTTTT. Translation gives CASSPTGAGNTGELFF.

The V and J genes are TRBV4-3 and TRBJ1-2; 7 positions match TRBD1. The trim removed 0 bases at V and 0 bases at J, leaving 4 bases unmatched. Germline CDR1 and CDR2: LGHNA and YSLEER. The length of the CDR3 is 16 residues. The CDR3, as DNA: TGCGCCAGCAGCCAAGATCAGGGGGGCCCTAACTATGGCTACACCTTC. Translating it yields CASSQDQGGPNYGYTF.

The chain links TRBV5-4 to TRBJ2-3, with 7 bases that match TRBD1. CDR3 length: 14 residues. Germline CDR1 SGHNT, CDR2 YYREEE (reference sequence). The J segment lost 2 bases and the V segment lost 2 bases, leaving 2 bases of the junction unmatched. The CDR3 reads CASSFQGVTDTQYF. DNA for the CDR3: TGTGCCAGCAGCTTTCAGGGGGTCACAGATACGCAGTATTTT.

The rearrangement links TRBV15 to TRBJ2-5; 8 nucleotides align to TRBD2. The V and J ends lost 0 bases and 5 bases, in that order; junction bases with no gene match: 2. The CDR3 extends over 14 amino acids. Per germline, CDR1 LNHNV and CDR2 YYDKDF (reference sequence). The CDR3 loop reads CATSRETGGETQYF. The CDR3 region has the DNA TGTGCCACCAGCAGAGAAACGGGAGGGGAGACCCAGTACTTC.

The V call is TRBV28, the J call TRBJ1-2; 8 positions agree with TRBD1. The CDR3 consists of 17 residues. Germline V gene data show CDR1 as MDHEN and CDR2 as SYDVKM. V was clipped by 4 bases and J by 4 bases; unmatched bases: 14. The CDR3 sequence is CASSSVIHTGGAYGYTF. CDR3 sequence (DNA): TGTGCCAGCAGTTCCGTTATTCACACAGGGGGTGCCTATGGCTACACCTTC.

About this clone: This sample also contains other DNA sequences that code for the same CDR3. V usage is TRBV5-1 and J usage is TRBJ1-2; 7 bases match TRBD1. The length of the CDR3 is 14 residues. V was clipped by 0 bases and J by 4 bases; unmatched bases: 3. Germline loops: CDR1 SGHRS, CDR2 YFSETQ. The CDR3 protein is CASSLGQGVYGYTF. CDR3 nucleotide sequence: TGCGCCAGCAGCTTGGGACAGGGAGTCTATGGCTACACCTTC.

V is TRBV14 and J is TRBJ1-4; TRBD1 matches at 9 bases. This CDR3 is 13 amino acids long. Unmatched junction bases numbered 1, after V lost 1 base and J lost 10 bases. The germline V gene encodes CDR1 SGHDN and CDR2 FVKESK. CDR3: CASSQVQGAKLFF. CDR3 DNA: TGTGCCAGCAGCCAAGTACAGGGGGCAAAACTGTTTTTT.

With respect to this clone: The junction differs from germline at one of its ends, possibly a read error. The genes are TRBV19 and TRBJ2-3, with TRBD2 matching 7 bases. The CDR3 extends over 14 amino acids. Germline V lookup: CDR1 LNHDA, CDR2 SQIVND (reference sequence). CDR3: CLSGGSPRKDTQYF. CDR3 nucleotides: TGCCTATCCGGGGGGTCCCCTAGGAAAGATACGCAGTATTTT.

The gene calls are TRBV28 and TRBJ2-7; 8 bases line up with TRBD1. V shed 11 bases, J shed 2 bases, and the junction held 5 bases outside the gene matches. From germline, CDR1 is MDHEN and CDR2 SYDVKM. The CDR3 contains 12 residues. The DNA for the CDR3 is TGTGCCTGCGGACAGGGCACCTACGAGCAGTACTTC. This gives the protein CACGQGTYEQYF.

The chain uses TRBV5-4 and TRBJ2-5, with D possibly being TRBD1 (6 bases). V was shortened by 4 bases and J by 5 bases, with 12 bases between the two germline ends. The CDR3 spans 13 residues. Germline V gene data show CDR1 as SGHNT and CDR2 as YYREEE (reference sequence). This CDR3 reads CASSLNRVETQYF. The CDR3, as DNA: TGTGCCAGCAGCCTGAACAGGGTGGAGACCCAGTACTTC.

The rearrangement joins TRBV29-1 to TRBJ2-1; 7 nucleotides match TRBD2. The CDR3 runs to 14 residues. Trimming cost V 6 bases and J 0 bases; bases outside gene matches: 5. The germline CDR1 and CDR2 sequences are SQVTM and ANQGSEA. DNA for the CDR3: TGCAGCGTCCCGCGGGGGAGCTCCTACAATGAGCAGTTCTTC. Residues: CSVPRGSSYNEQFF.

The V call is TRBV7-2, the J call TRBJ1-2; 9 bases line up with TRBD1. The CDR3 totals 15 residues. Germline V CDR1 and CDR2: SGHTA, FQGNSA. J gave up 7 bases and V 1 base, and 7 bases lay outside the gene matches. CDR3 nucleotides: TGTGCCAGCAGCTTAGGGCCAACAGGGGGCGGTGGCTACACCTTC. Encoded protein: CASSLGPTGGGGYTF. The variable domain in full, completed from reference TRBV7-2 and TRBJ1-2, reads GAGVSQSPSNKVTEKGKDVELRCDPISGHTALYWYRQSLGQGLEFLIYFQGNSAPDKSGLPSDRFSAERTGGSVSTLTIQRTQQEDSAVYLCASSLGPTGGGGYTFGSGTRLTVV.

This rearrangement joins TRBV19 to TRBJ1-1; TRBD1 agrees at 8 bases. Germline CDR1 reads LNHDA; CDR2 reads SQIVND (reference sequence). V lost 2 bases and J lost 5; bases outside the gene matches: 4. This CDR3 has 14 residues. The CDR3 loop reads CASSITGGVTEAFF. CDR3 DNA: TGTGCCAGTAGTATAACAGGGGGTGTTACTGAAGCTTTCTTT.

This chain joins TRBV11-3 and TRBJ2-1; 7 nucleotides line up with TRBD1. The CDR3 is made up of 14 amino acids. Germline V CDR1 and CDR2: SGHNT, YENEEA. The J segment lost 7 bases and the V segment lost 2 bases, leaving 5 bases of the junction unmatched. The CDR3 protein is CASSLTTGVNEQFF. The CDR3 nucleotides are TGTGCCAGCAGCTTAACAACAGGGGTAAATGAGCAGTTCTTC.

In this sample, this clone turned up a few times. Written as DNA, the CDR3 is TGTGCCAGCAGTTTTTTGGAGTACGAGCAGTACTTC. Its translation: CASSFLEYEQYF. The chain combines TRBV12-3 or TRBV12-4 with TRBJ2-7; D remains unclear. The CDR3 runs 12 residues. Trimming pared 3 bases from V and 4 bases from J, leaving 7 bases between.

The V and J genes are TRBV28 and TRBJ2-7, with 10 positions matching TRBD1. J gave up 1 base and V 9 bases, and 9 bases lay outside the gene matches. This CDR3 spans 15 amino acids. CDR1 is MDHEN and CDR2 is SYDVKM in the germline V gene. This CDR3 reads CASRYPGQGSYEQYF. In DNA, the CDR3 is TGTGCCAGTAGATATCCGGGACAGGGGTCCTACGAGCAGTACTTC.